This passage covers 2 T cell receptor beta chains from one sample sequenced in a study of neurological immune-mediated disorders (dated by TCRdb to the late 2010s). The sample's time point, from its label and the paper: longitudinal time-point 3. Libraries were constructed by 5' RACE. Instrument on record: Illumina HiSeq 2500. The public reads were reanalyzed by TCRdb: fastp trimming at Q25, MiXCR alignment, in-frame beta chains only. Rows matching on CDR3 protein sequence are summarized as one entry with the most common DNA and genes. The sample records around 97,000 distinct CDR3 sequences, 10% to 13% of which are singletons. The top ten constitute 2.5% to 4% of the sample. Sequencing was done on a sample of PBMCs. Source of these receptors: a female donor with HTLV-1-associated myelopathy (HAM/TSP).

In its sample, this clonotype was seen many times. The chain recombines TRBV7-2 with TRBJ1-5; tentative D call: TRBD1 (6 bases). The germline gives CDR1 SGHTA, CDR2 FQGNSA. The CDR3 covers 16 residues. V was clipped by 0 bases and J by 6 bases, with 15 bases between them. CDR3 in DNA: TGTGCCAGCAGCTTAGCGATCGACAGGCGAATTCAGCCCCAGCATTTT. Protein sequence: CASSLAIDRRIQPQHF.

J is TRBJ2-1 and V is TRBV5-1, with D possibly being TRBD2 (5 bases). The CDR3 loop spans 13 amino acids. Germline loops: CDR1 SGHRS, CDR2 YFSETQ. Trimming removed 1 base from V and 10 bases from J, with 12 bases in between. CDR3 coding DNA: TGCGCCAGCAGCTTGCTCCCTAGCCCCGAGCAGTTCTTC. Translating it yields CASSLLPSPEQFF.